This T cell receptor (beta chain) derives from a study of shared clonotypes between healthy human individuals. Study observations and caveats: For naive CD4 cells, 5% to 6.5% of clonotypes were shared across a handful of donors. Sampling covered blood only; tissue repertoires likely differ. Estimated clonotype richness was generally higher in naive than memory subsets. Non-shared clonotypes showed lower generation probabilities than clonotypes common to all four donors.

Here immunoSEQ multiplex PCR was the method, and the copy in TCRdb shows in-frame clones only, minus some. This sample has about 1.1 million clones, with 60% to 85% found just once. As to this clone: Its antigen remains unidentified.

Per the germline V gene, CDR1 is SGHAT and CDR2 is FQNNGV. Trimming pared 6 bases from V and 4 bases from J, leaving 15 bases between. The CDR3 sequence is 15 residues long. This TCR was sampled from a young man in good health. Some clones in this sample may be carry-over from other donors' samples. The genes are TRBV11-2 and TRBJ2-2; the D gene is possibly TRBD1 (6 bases). The source material was memory CD4+ T cells from PBMCs. Sample subset: CD45RA-negative fraction. As DNA, the CDR3 is TGTGCCAGCAGTCAAGCAAGGGGGAGCACCGGGGAGCTGTTTTTT. As protein: CASSQARGSTGELFF.